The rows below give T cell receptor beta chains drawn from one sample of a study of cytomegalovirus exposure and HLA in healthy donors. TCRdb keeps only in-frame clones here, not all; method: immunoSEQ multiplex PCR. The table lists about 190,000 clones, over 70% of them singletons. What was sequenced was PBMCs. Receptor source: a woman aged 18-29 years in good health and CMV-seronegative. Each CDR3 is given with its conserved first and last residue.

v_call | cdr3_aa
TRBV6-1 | CASSVREANTGELFF
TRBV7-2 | CASSLTGVPSNQPQHF
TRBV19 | CASSMREPAGTRNEQFF
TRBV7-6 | CASSSPGVLAYNEQFF
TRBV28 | CASSFIKRRGRVAGNTIYF
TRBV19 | CASSSIPGQVNTEAFF
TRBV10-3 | CAISVDRGHYEQYF
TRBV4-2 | CASSLTSGSYEQYF
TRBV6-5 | CASSSTDYQPQHF
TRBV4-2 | CASSQPGLATYNEQFF
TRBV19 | CARPGPPGANVLTF
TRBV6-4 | CASSPGTFLNTEAFF